This entry lists 27 T cell receptor beta chains sequenced from one sample in a study of T cells in Graves' hyperthyroidism and ophthalmopathy. RNA transcripts served as the template for amplifying TCR beta CDR3 regions. When the TCR CDR3 underwent first-round RT-PCR, the HTBI primer set was used. TCRdb used MiXCR to reprocess the multiplex PCR reads, holding one entry per CDR3 protein. The sample lists roughly 240,000 distinct CDR3 sequences, about a sixth occurring once. What was sequenced was blood. These receptors all stem from a woman aged 18 to 35 with Graves' ophthalmopathy.

This clonotype has a handful of counts. Here the CDR3 DNA reads TGCGCCAGCAGCGAAACCGGGACCGCAACTAATGAAAAACTGTTTTTT. This codes for CASSETGTATNEKLFF. The chain couples TRBV5-1 to TRBJ1-4, with a tentative D call TRBD1 (5 bases). The CDR3 runs to 16 residues. Germline values: CDR1 SGHRS, CDR2 YFSETQ. Trimming pared 4 bases from V and 0 bases from J, leaving 13 bases between.

This clonotype was found many times. One junction end does not reproduce the germline sequence, and a read error may be involved. This sequence joins TRBV7-7 and TRBJ2-3; 12 bases agree with TRBD2. The V gene's germline CDR1 is SSHAT and CDR2 FNYEAQ (reference sequence). CDR3 length: 17 residues. CDR3 residues: CASSRTLAGGEADTQYF. CDR3 bases: TGTGCTAGCAGCCGAACTCTAGCGGGAGGGGAGGCAGATACGCAGTATTTT.

The chain employs TRBV11-3 and TRBJ2-7; the match to TRBD1 covers 9 bases. The CDR3 covers 14 residues. Germline values: CDR1 SGHNT, CDR2 YENEEA. Losses at the gene ends were 4 bases for V and 5 bases for J; bases not matched to a gene: 6. The CDR3 reads CASSSRDRADEQYF. The CDR3 region has the DNA TGTGCCAGCAGCTCCCGGGACAGGGCTGACGAGCAGTACTTC. Full variable domain (outside the CDR3, taken from reference TRBV11-3 and TRBJ2-7): EAGVVQSPRYKIIEKKQPVAFWCNPISGHNTLYWYLQNLGQGPELLIRYENEEAVDDSQLPKDRFSAERLKGVDSTLKIQPAELGDSAVYLCASSSRDRADEQYFGPGTRLTVT.

This clonotype was observed a few times. The chain combines TRBV7-9 with TRBJ2-4; either TRBD1 or TRBD2 may fit D (5 bases each). This CDR3 spans 17 amino acids. Per the germline V gene, CDR1 is SEHNR and CDR2 is FQNEAQ (reference sequence). The V end was cut by 1 base, the J end by 2 bases, with 15 bases between. The CDR3 reads CASSLGFLGEPKNIQYF. CDR3 coding DNA: TGTGCCAGCAGCTTAGGGTTCCTGGGGGAACCCAAAAACATTCAGTACTTC.

The sample holds many counts of this clonotype. V usage is TRBV7-9 and J usage is TRBJ1-2; D unresolved. Germline V gives CDR1 SEHNR, CDR2 FQNEAQ (reference sequence). The V end lost 0 bases, the J end lost 2 bases, and 7 bases lay between the germline ends. There are 14 residues in the CDR3. The CDR3 reads CASSLANGNYGYTF. CDR3 DNA sequence: TGTGCCAGCAGCTTAGCGAACGGGAACTATGGCTACACCTTC.

Ten or more counts support this clonotype. The chain uses TRBV19 and TRBJ1-5; D remains unclear. Trimming removed 3 bases at V and 2 bases at J, with 14 bases between. This CDR3 has 16 amino acids. Germline V lookup: CDR1 LNHDA, CDR2 SQIVND (reference sequence). Here the CDR3 reads CASSIGGGKGNQPQHF. The CDR3 nucleotides read TGTGCCAGTAGTATCGGTGGAGGGAAGGGCAATCAGCCCCAGCATTTT.

In DNA, the CDR3 is TGCGCCAGCAGCCCCGGACAGGGAAATAGCTATGGCTACACCTTC. Translating it yields CASSPGQGNSYGYTF. The chain carries TRBV5-1 and TRBJ1-2, with 8 bases lining up with TRBD1. Trimming at V came to 4 bases and at J to 4 bases, leaving 9 bases not matched to a gene. CDR1 is SGHRS, CDR2 YFSETQ, per germline. This CDR3 is built from 15 residues.

This clonotype was seen repeatedly, ten times or more. CDR3 nucleotides: TGCGCCAGCAGCTTGGCCGACTCATGGAAACTGTTTTTT. It translates to CASSLADSWKLFF. The chain recombines TRBV5-1 with TRBJ1-4, with D unclear. The CDR3 is 13 amino acids. Between the trimmed V and J ends, which lost 0 bases and 11 bases, there was a span of 11 bases. CDR1 is SGHRS and CDR2 is YFSETQ in the germline V gene.

This clonotype was recorded at least ten times. This rearrangement joins TRBV6-2 or TRBV6-3 to TRBJ1-2; maybe TRBD1 (5 bases). CDR1 and CDR2 from the germline V gene are MNHEY and SVGEGT. This CDR3 is 14 amino acids long. Between the trimmed V and J ends, which lost 3 bases and 2 bases, there was a span of 10 bases. Written as DNA, the CDR3 is TGTGCCAGCAGTTATCTACCAGGGAACTATGGCTACACCTTC. Protein sequence: CASSYLPGNYGYTF.

This clonotype has at least ten counts. This sequence joins TRBV29-1 and TRBJ2-1; 10 positions match TRBD1. CDR1 and CDR2 from the germline V gene are SQVTM and ANQGSEA. J gave up 8 bases and V 6 bases, and 4 bases lay outside the gene matches. The CDR3 spans 12 residues. As DNA, the CDR3 is TGCAGCGTAGCCGGGACAGGGGATGAGCAGTTCTTC. The encoded protein is CSVAGTGDEQFF.

There are many counts of this clonotype. This chain joins TRBV28 and TRBJ2-2; D possibly matches TRBD1 or TRBD2 (6 bases each). The CDR3 sequence is 18 residues long. CDR1 and CDR2 from the germline V gene are MDHEN and SYDVKM. Trimming left V 1 base short and J 1 base short, with 16 bases between. CDR3: CASSLYGGPAWNTGELFF. CDR3 DNA sequence: TGTGCCAGCAGTTTATATGGGGGGCCAGCGTGGAACACCGGGGAGCTGTTTTTT.

This clonotype was seen ten or more times. CDR3 protein: CSARDRNKLSTDTQYF. The CDR3 bases are TGCAGTGCTAGAGATCGGAACAAACTAAGCACAGATACGCAGTATTTT. The genes are TRBV20-1 and TRBJ2-3; D not resolved. Trimming stripped 0 bases from V and 0 bases from J, with 13 bases between. Germline CDR1 reads DFQATT; CDR2 reads SNEGSKA (reference sequence). The CDR3 runs 16 residues.

This clonotype came up many times. The rearrangement uses TRBV7-9 and TRBJ2-3, with D possibly TRBD1 on 6 matching bases. Trimming removed 4 bases from V and 2 bases from J, with 16 bases in between. Germline CDR1 and CDR2: SEHNR and FQNEAQ (reference sequence). The CDR3 is 16 residues long. The CDR3, as DNA: TGTGCCAGCAGCTCCGTATCGGGACAAGACACAGATACGCAGTATTTT. Translation gives CASSSVSGQDTDTQYF.

This clonotype was counted ten times or more. The rearrangement uses TRBV4-1 and TRBJ1-4, with TRBD1 matching 8 bases. J was trimmed by 7 bases and V by 1 base; bases with no gene match: 5. There are 15 residues in the CDR3. The germline V gene encodes CDR1 MGHRA and CDR2 YSYEKL. The CDR3 protein is CASSQAGGGGEKLFF. The CDR3 DNA sequence: TGCGCCAGCAGCCAAGCAGGGGGCGGGGGTGAAAAACTGTTTTTT.

This clonotype was detected many times. The chain combines TRBV2 with TRBJ2-3; D call uncertain. The CDR3 length is 14 residues. Trimming cost V 11 bases and J 0 bases, with 15 bases left between them. Germline V gives CDR1 SNHLY, CDR2 FYNNEI. The CDR3 spells CACDPDTSTDTQYF. CDR3 DNA sequence: TGTGCCTGCGATCCAGATACTAGCACAGATACGCAGTATTTT.

J is TRBJ2-3 and V is TRBV15; D may be TRBD1 (5 bases). The CDR3 runs 15 residues. Germline lookup yields CDR1 LNHNV and CDR2 YYDKDF (reference sequence). V was trimmed by 1 base and J by 4 bases, leaving 12 bases between them. The CDR3 loop is CATSRARGSSDTQYF. DNA of the CDR3: TGTGCCACCAGCAGAGCTAGGGGCTCCTCAGATACGCAGTATTTT.

The chain links TRBV4-1 to TRBJ2-1, with 8 bases that match TRBD2. Germline V CDR1 and CDR2: MGHRA, YSYEKL. The CDR3 has 16 residues. J lost 0 bases, V lost 0 bases, and 1 base had no gene match. The CDR3: CASSQDRGGSYNEQFF. The CDR3 DNA reads as TGCGCCAGCAGCCAAGATCGGGGGGGCTCCTACAATGAGCAGTTCTTC.

This clonotype was detected ten times or more. This chain uses TRBV7-3 with TRBJ1-2; D ambiguous. This CDR3 region has 13 residues. Germline V CDR1 and CDR2: SGHTA, FQGTGA. V dropped 1 base and J dropped 4 bases, with 7 bases sitting between them. The chain's CDR3 is CASSLNKIYGYTF. CDR3 nucleotide sequence: TGTGCCAGCAGCTTAAATAAAATCTATGGCTACACCTTC. The full variable domain, with the rest looked up from reference TRBV7-3 and TRBJ1-2, is GAGVSQTPSNKVTEKGKYVELRCDPISGHTALYWYRQSLGQGPEFLIYFQGTGAADDSGLPNDRFFAVRPEGSVSTLKIQRTERGDSAVYLCASSLNKIYGYTFGSGTRLTVV.

In its sample, this clonotype was seen many times. The rearrangement joins TRBV14 to TRBJ1-2; D may be TRBD1 (6 bases). The CDR3 spans 16 residues. Germline V CDR1 and CDR2: SGHDN, FVKESK. With 1 base removed from V and 1 base from J, the gap between germline ends came to 13 bases. CDR3 coding DNA: TGTGCCAGCAGCCAAGCTATCAACAGGGTTAACTATGGCTACACCTTC. It yields the protein CASSQAINRVNYGYTF. The full variable domain, rest sourced from reference TRBV14 and TRBJ1-2, is EAGVTQFPSHSVIEKGQTVTLRCDPISGHDNLYWYRRVMGKEIKFLLHFVKESKQDESGMPNNRFLAERTGGTYSTLKVQPAELEDSGVYFCASSQAINRVNYGYTFGSGTRLTVV.

Ten or more counts support this clonotype. This chain uses TRBV11-2 with TRBJ1-4, with D possibly TRBD1 on 5 matching bases. V lost 2 bases and J lost 5, with 15 bases in between. The CDR3 runs to 16 residues. Germline V gene sequence: CDR1 SGHAT, CDR2 FQNNGV. The CDR3 DNA reads TGTGCCAGCAGCTTATGGACACCAATTCAAAATGAAAAACTGTTTTTT. It is translated as CASSLWTPIQNEKLFF.

The chain couples TRBV2 to TRBJ1-1; D might be TRBD1 (5 bases). The germline V and J ends were trimmed by 5 bases and 1 base, with 14 bases remaining between them. Germline CDR1 is SNHLY and CDR2 is FYNNEI. The length of the CDR3 is 15 residues. The CDR3 region has the DNA TGTGCCAGCAGTTTCGCCGGGACGGAGAACACTGAAGCTTTCTTT. This codes for CASSFAGTENTEAFF.

Many counts were recorded for this clonotype. The rearrangement uses TRBV12-3 or TRBV12-4 and TRBJ2-5; D not resolved. The CDR3 contains 15 residues. V was pared by 0 bases and J by 3 bases, with 11 bases between. CDR3 residues: CASSLAFSKEETQYF. The CDR3 coding sequence is TGTGCCAGCAGTTTAGCTTTCTCGAAAGAAGAGACCCAGTACTTC.

At least ten counts were recorded for this clonotype. The chain links TRBV30 to TRBJ1-6, with 7 bases that match TRBD1. V gave up 2 bases and J gave up 0 bases; unmatched junction bases: 10. Germline-derived CDR1 and CDR2 are GTSNPN and SVGIG (reference sequence). This CDR3 comprises 18 residues. CDR3 sequence reads: CAWSITGDVSSYNSPLHF. CDR3 DNA: TGTGCCTGGAGTATAACAGGGGATGTCTCCTCCTATAATTCACCCCTCCACTTT.

This clonotype has ten or more counts. V is TRBV7-9 and J is TRBJ2-7; possibly TRBD1 for D (5 bases). V lost 6 bases and J lost 1, with 19 bases in between. The V gene's germline CDR1 is SEHNR and CDR2 FQNEAQ (reference sequence). There are 16 residues in the CDR3. CDR3: CASSPPRSGPSYEQYF. The CDR3 DNA reads as TGTGCCAGCAGTCCACCCCGGTCAGGGCCTTCCTACGAGCAGTACTTC.

This clonotype was observed many times. This chain connects TRBV27 to TRBJ2-3; TRBD2 aligns across 8 bases. This CDR3 has 16 residues. J lost 3 bases, V lost 5 bases, and 10 bases had no gene match. CDR1 and CDR2 (germline): MNHEY, SMNVEV (reference sequence). The CDR3 loop is CASSPRGTSRTDTQYF. DNA of the CDR3: TGTGCCAGCAGTCCCCGCGGGACTAGTAGGACAGATACGCAGTATTTT.

This clonotype was recorded at least ten times. The CDR3 DNA reads as TGTGCCAGCAGTGAAGAGGCAGGTTGGGGCTACACCTTC. Translated, it gives CASSEEAGWGYTF. The V call is TRBV6-1, the J call TRBJ1-2; D remains unclear. This CDR3 contains 13 residues. Germline V gene data show CDR1 as MNHNS and CDR2 as SASEGT. The ends were cut back, 1 base at V and 8 bases at J, with 11 bases in the middle.

There are many counts of this clonotype. The chain links TRBV28 to TRBJ1-1; D gene uncertain. The V end lost 6 bases, the J end lost 4 bases, and 12 bases lay between the germline ends. The CDR3 spans 13 residues. Germline loops: CDR1 MDHEN, CDR2 SYDVKM. For the CDR3, the DNA is TGTGCCAGCAGCCGGACCCGGGTCACTGAAGCTTTCTTT. Translated: CASSRTRVTEAFF. The full variable domain, its missing parts supplied by reference TRBV28 and TRBJ1-1, is DVKVTQSSRYLVKRTGEKVFLECVQDMDHENMFWYRQDPGLGLRLIYFSYDVKMKEKGDIPEGYSVSREKKERFSLILESASTNQTSMYLCASSRTRVTEAFFGQGTRLTVV.